Sequencing of this TCR beta chain was carried out in a study of blood T cell repertoires in COVID-19 (dated by TCRdb to the early 2020s). Concerning the study at large: The collaborator samples originated in the United States, Italy and Spain and spanned the acute and convalescent phases of COVID-19. The material from the prospective study consisted of cDNA or gDNA derived from T cells, B-cell-depleted T cells, or PBMCs. Subjects who had been exposed to COVID-19, were actively infected with it, or had recovered from it provided the deeply sampled blood TCRbeta repertoires that made up the dataset. The repertoires were released in a freely available public database meant as a resource for research on the immune response to SARS-CoV-2. The samples were drawn from two sources: the first 160 participants of the ongoing ImmuneRACE study, and 950 to 1,500 subjects contributed by 6 global collaborators. Nearly every sample came with metadata listing a de-identified subject ID, COVID-19 status, age in years and sex. Where available, HLA class I and class II types were obtained from metadata supplied by the sample provider rather than from assay-based typing. What the study reported, not specific to this receptor: How much clinical and demographic metadata was included differed by source and by participant, and the metadata was provided uncurated.

At the junction V is shortened by 5 bases and J by 14 bases, with 24 bases in between. The CDR3 runs 14 residues from the cysteine to the phenylalanine. Only the CDR3 DNA stays, 42 bases, in frame from base 1. For CDR1 and CDR2, the germline V gene (reference sequence) lists LGHDT and YNNKEL. Collaborating institutions collected whole blood in K2EDTA tubes following their own protocols. For TCRbeta analysis, collaborators shipped samples as frozen whole blood, isolated PBMCs, or DNA extracted from either of those sample types. This clone was counted between two and nine times. Its target antigen remains unknown. Base quality data are lacking; no much larger clone is found one base away. TCRbeta CDR3 regions were amplified from genomic DNA by means of the immunoSEQ Assay, a bias-controlled multiplex PCR. Under the source paper's analysis protocol: The number of nucleated cells in each sample was estimated from the amplification of reference gene primers within the assay. To quantify the absolute abundance of each unique TCRbeta CDR3 rearrangement, sequence reads were collapsed and filtered. For each sample, productive Simpson clonality was calculated by taking the square root of Simpson's diversity index across productive rearrangements. Drawn from immuneACCESS, this table holds only the in-frame rearrangements with V and J called that TCRdb kept. Clones are partly lost; checked studies trace under half to an unresolved V gene and leave the rest unexplained. V and J calls and clone size are copied from that table; D and trimming were computed from the DNA. The table for this sample lists approximately 300,000 clones; 88% of them were counted only once. The ten largest clones represent under 5% of the sample.

The chain is encoded by TRBV3-1 (or the pseudogene TRBV3-2) joined to TRBJ1-2, with no confident D gene call. The sample consisted of peripheral blood. The sequence came from a woman aged 45 to 65 with active or convalescent COVID-19. The CDR3 has the sequence CASSNTGSQFRSTF. Read as DNA, the sequence is TGTGCCAGCAGCAATACCGGGTCCCAGTTTCGGTCGACCTTC.